These 8 T cell receptor beta chains share one sample of origin, sequenced in a study of blood T cell repertoires in COVID-19 (TCRdb year 2020). The method behind the library was the immunoSEQ multiplex PCR assay. Entries here come from immuneACCESS through TCRdb and include only in-frame sequences with V and J called. Some clones fail to appear in such tables; in the studies checked, an unresolved V gene covers under half of the shortfall, and the cause of the remainder is unknown. The sample profile shows roughly 190,000 clones; more than 70% of them were found once. The ten largest clones represent roughly 2.8% of the sample. Sequenced: peripheral blood. These TCRs come from a man in his forties or fifties with active or convalescent COVID-19.

This chain connects TRBV6-5 to TRBJ1-6; weak D call: TRBD1 (5 bases). This CDR3 comprises 13 residues. V was cut by 7 bases and J by 7 bases, with 11 bases left in between. Germline V CDR1 and CDR2: MNHEY, SVGAGI. CDR3 sequence (DNA): TGTGCCAGCAAACCAGGGTTAAATTCACCCCTCCACTTT. The encoded protein is CASKPGLNSPLHF.

The chain carries TRBV6-5 and TRBJ2-3, with D maybe TRBD1 (6 bases). Trimming removed 0 bases from V and 4 bases from J, with 14 bases in between. Germline CDR1 and CDR2: MNHEY and SVGAGI. This CDR3 has 16 amino acids. The chain's CDR3 is CASSYSRQGIADTQYF. Written as DNA, the CDR3 is TGTGCCAGCAGTTACTCGAGGCAGGGGATCGCAGATACGCAGTATTTT.

The V and J genes are TRBV27 and TRBJ2-7; D ambiguous. This CDR3 has 13 amino acids. Germline values: CDR1 MNHEY, CDR2 SMNVEV (reference sequence). The V and J ends lost 4 bases and 4 bases respectively, with 11 bases between them. Here the CDR3 reads CASSSPLTYEQYF. The CDR3 bases are TGTGCCAGCAGTTCCCCCCTAACTTACGAGCAGTACTTC.

Concerning this clone itself: Other DNA sequences in the sample encode the same CDR3. The chain combines TRBV7-2 with TRBJ1-5, with a weak D call TRBD1 (5 bases). Per the germline V gene, CDR1 is SGHTA and CDR2 is FQGNSA. V lost 1 base to trimming and J lost 2 bases, with 9 bases between them. The CDR3 runs to 15 residues. The CDR3 DNA follows: TGTGCCAGCAGCTTAGGTGGGGCAGGCAATCAGCCCCAGCATTTT. Its translation is CASSLGGAGNQPQHF.

This clone has a single count. The gene calls are TRBV19 and TRBJ1-1, with 10 nucleotides matching TRBD1. V shed 3 bases and J 0 bases; nucleotides not matched to a gene: 4. CDR1 is LNHDA, CDR2 SQIVND, per germline (reference sequence). This CDR3 has 16 amino acids. The CDR3 region has the DNA TGTGCCAGTAGTATCCGGGGACAGGGGTTGAACACTGAAGCTTTCTTT. Encoded protein: CASSIRGQGLNTEAFF.

CDR3 amino acids: CATSELQGGRQFF. The DNA of the CDR3 is TGTGCCACCAGTGAGCTCCAGGGAGGAAGGCAGTTCTTC. The chain couples TRBV24-1 to TRBJ2-1, with TRBD2 as a possible D gene (6 bases). CDR1 KGHDR and CDR2 SFDVKD come from the germline V gene. Deletions cut 4 bases from V and 12 bases from J, with 15 bases between. The CDR3 contains 13 residues.

The rearrangement joins TRBV24-1 to TRBJ2-7; 12 bases are a match to TRBD2. Trimming removed 4 bases from V and 5 bases from J; junction bases left unmatched: 8. This CDR3 spans 16 amino acids. Germline V gene data show CDR1 as KGHDR and CDR2 as SFDVKD. CDR3 nucleotides: TGTGCCACCAGTGACACAGGACTAGCGGGACTCGACGAGCAGTACTTC. Residues: CATSDTGLAGLDEQYF.

The chain links TRBV19 to TRBJ2-6; perhaps TRBD2 as D (5 bases). This CDR3 region has 17 residues. Germline CDR1 LNHDA, CDR2 SQIVND (reference sequence). The V and J ends lost 3 bases and 1 base respectively, with 13 bases between them. The chain's CDR3 is CASSMDSYRSGANVLTF. The CDR3 DNA follows: TGTGCCAGTAGTATGGACTCTTATCGGTCTGGGGCCAACGTCCTGACTTTC.